The table lists the clone carrying this TCR beta chain with many counts. Time point defined: sample taken at primary tumor resection. No cells were sorted before sequencing. The whole RNA sequenced was extracted from tumor, nontumor lung or frozen PBMC. Samples came from 70 to 80 TRACERx patients with untreated early-stage lung cancer. TCRdb itself ran the 5' RACE reads through MiXCR, one entry per CDR3 protein. The data hold roughly 54,000 distinct CDR3 sequences, with less than 9% observed a single time. This entry is derived from a study of spatial heterogeneity in lung cancer. For the study at large: A consistent excess of beta-chain over alpha-chain sequences was detected.

The V gene lost 0 bases and the J gene lost 5 bases, with 11 bases spanning the gap. CDR1 and CDR2 (germline): SGHRS, YFSETQ. The CDR3 sequence is 15 residues long. The sequence came from a female donor with early-stage non-small cell lung cancer. The chain uses TRBV5-1 and TRBJ2-2, with D possibly being TRBD2 (6 bases). The sample was PBMCs, taken at surgery. Here the CDR3 reads CASSLVGTPTGELFF. CDR3 nucleotide sequence: TGCGCCAGCAGCTTGGTTGGGACTCCTACCGGGGAGCTGTTTTTT.